The sequence of this TCR beta chain was determined in a study of patients and donors after allogeneic stem cell transplantation. TCRdb recomputed calls from the RT-PCR reads with MiXCR, one row per CDR3 protein. The sample includes more than 75,000 distinct CDR3 sequences, 4.5% to 5% seen only once; the top ten take less than 3%. This clonotype was counted many times. CDR1 is DFQATT and CDR2 is SNEGSKA in the germline V gene (reference sequence). V was trimmed by 3 bases and J by 13 bases, leaving 13 bases between them. This CDR3 contains 11 residues. The J gene is TRBJ2-1, the V gene TRBV20-1, with D unclear. Sequenced input: blood, either unsorted or a sorted T cell fraction (not recorded which). The clonotype originates from a human donor who was either an allogeneic HSCT recipient or a stem cell or donor lymphocyte infusion donor (not recorded which). It is not recorded whose cells these are; they may come from a transplant donor. In nucleotides, the CDR3 is TGCAGTGCTAGTCCGGTACACATTCAGTTCTTC. Encoded protein: CSASPVHIQFF.